The rows below give T cell receptor beta chains drawn from one sample of a study of blood T cell repertoires in COVID-19. Assay used: immunoSEQ multiplex PCR; TCRdb lists only in-frame clones, some missing. The table includes under 250,000 clones, roughly four fifths detected once. Sequenced: peripheral blood. These receptor sequences come from a man over 45 with active or convalescent COVID-19. Both conserved end residues are part of each CDR3. Each record gives: clone size, J gene, D gene, V gene, CDR3 DNA, CDR3 protein. A D gene is named only where the DNA matches it firmly. Clone sizes are given selectively: once, few, many, or a class where the clone is expanded.

. | TRBJ2-7 | TRBD2 | TRBV5-1 | TGCGCCAGCAGCTTGATGGGACTAGCGGGGGTGGAGCAGTACTTC | CASSLMGLAGVEQYF
. | TRBJ2-7 | TRBD2 | TRBV9 | TGTGCCAGCAGCGTAGATAGCGGGGGGACCTACGAGCAGTACTTC | CASSVDSGGTYEQYF
. | TRBJ2-3 | TRBD2 | TRBV9 | TGTGCCAGCAGCTTGGGGGGGTTAAGCACAGATACGCAGTATTTT | CASSLGGLSTDTQYF
. | TRBJ2-3 | TRBD2 | TRBV5-1 | TGCGCCAGCAGCATGGGACTAGGAGGGGTCACAGATACGCAGTATTTT | CASSMGLGGVTDTQYF
. | TRBJ2-3 | TRBD2 | TRBV18 | TGTGCCAGCTCACCTTTCGGGGGGAACGCAGATACGCAGTATTTT | CASSPFGGNADTQYF
. | TRBJ1-1 | TRBD1 | TRBV12-3/TRBV12-4 | TGTGCCAGCAGGGACAGGTCCCTCACTGAAGCTTTCTTT | CASRDRSLTEAFF
few | TRBJ1-5 | TRBD1 | TRBV7-2 | TGTGCCAGCAGCACCGGACAGGGCCCCTCTGAGCCCCAGCATTTT | CASSTGQGPSEPQHF
. | TRBJ1-1 | TRBD1 | TRBV5-1 | TGCGCCAGCAGCTTGAGGACAGGGAGGTACACTGAAGCTTTCTTT | CASSLRTGRYTEAFF
. | TRBJ2-2 | . | TRBV7-9 | TGTGCCAGCAGCTTAGGTGCAGGTTCCACCGGGGAGCTGTTTTTT | CASSLGAGSTGELFF
. | TRBJ1-6 | TRBD1 | TRBV20-1 | TGCAGTGCTAGTTTTAAGGGACAGGGGAATTCACCCCTCCACTTT | CSASFKGQGNSPLHF
. | TRBJ2-2 | . | TRBV4-1 | TGCGCCAGCAGCGCAATTCAAAGCGGTCGGGGCACCGGGGAGCTGTTTTTT | CASSAIQSGRGTGELFF
. | TRBJ2-3 | TRBD2 | TRBV7-8 | TGTGCCAGCAGCTTACGGCGGGGGGAAGCGGATACGCAGTATTTT | CASSLRRGEADTQYF
. | TRBJ1-5 | . | TRBV7-9 | TGTGCCAGCAGCTTAGGACAGGCGGGTCAGCCCCAGCATTTT | CASSLGQAGQPQHF
. | TRBJ2-7 | TRBD1 | TRBV10-1 | TGCGCCAGCAGTGAGCTGGGACAGTCCTACGAGCAGTACTTC | CASSELGQSYEQYF
. | TRBJ1-1 | . | TRBV6-5 | TGTGCCAGCAGTTACTCTCCCCAGGAGAACACTGAAGCTTTCTTT | CASSYSPQENTEAFF
. | TRBJ1-1 | TRBD1 | TRBV9 | TGTGCCAGCAGCGGCCCGGACAGGGTAAGCGCTGAAGCTTTCTTT | CASSGPDRVSAEAFF
. | TRBJ1-1 | . | TRBV19 | TGTGCCAGTAGTATATCAGGGGTGAGGGAAGCTTTCTTT | CASSISGVREAFF
. | TRBJ2-5 | . | TRBV5-8 | TGTGCCAGCGGGATTGGACAGCAGGAGGAGACCCAGTACTTC | CASGIGQQEETQYF
. | TRBJ2-2 | . | TRBV25-1 | TGTGCCAGCAGTGAAGGGGGCCGTGGCGGGGAGCTGTTTTTT | CASSEGGRGGELFF
once | TRBJ2-5 | . | TRBV5-1 | TGCGCCAGCAGCCCCACCGGACAACAAGAGACCCAGTACTTC | CASSPTGQQETQYF
. | TRBJ2-2 | . | TRBV9 | TGTGCCAGCAGCGGAGCCGGGGCCGGGGAGCTGTTTTTT | CASSGAGAGELFF
. | TRBJ1-2 | . | TRBV28 | TGTGCCAGCAGTGGGACACTCGAAAGGGACTATGGCTACACCTTC | CASSGTLERDYGYTF
. | TRBJ1-1 | . | TRBV14 | TGTGCCAGCAGCCCGAAAGGGGGAACGGCTTTCTTT | CASSPKGGTAFF
. | TRBJ2-1 | TRBD2 | TRBV27 | TGTGCCAGCACCCCTCTAGCGGGGGCCGCCCGGGGTGAGCAGTTCTTC | CASTPLAGAARGEQFF
. | TRBJ2-3 | TRBD1 | TRBV27 | TGTGCCAGCAGTGCCAGACAGGGGGCTGGAGATACGCAGTATTTT | CASSARQGAGDTQYF
. | TRBJ1-1 | TRBD1 | TRBV5-1 | TGCGCCAGCAGCTTTACGACAGGGATGAACACTGAAGCTTTCTTT | CASSFTTGMNTEAFF
. | TRBJ1-5 | TRBD1 | TRBV7-2 | TGTGCCAGCAGCTTAGTGTCGGGACAGGGGTCTCAGCCCCAGCATTTT | CASSLVSGQGSQPQHF
. | TRBJ1-4 | TRBD1 | TRBV19 | TGTGCCAGTAGTCCCCGACAGGGGGCGGGAAAACTGTTTTTT | CASSPRQGAGKLFF
. | TRBJ1-2 | . | TRBV19 | TGTGCCAGTAGTATAGGGGGGGATGGCTACACCTTC | CASSIGGDGYTF
. | TRBJ1-6 | . | TRBV3-1/TRBV3-2 | TGTGCCAGCAGCCAAGAAGCCCTGGGGGGGGGATCACCCCTCCACTTT | CASSQEALGGGSPLHF
. | TRBJ2-3 | . | TRBV5-4 | TGTGCCAGCAGCTACTGGGGTGGAGGTAGCACAGATACGCAGTATTTT | CASSYWGGGSTDTQYF
. | TRBJ2-7 | TRBD2 | TRBV11-2 | TGTGCCAGCAGCTTATTGTGGGGGGGAATCTACGAGCAGTACTTC | CASSLLWGGIYEQYF
. | TRBJ2-1 | TRBD1 | TRBV18 | TGTGCCAGCTCACCTTCCGGGACAGGGCTTTGGAATGAGCAGTTCTTC | CASSPSGTGLWNEQFF
. | TRBJ2-1 | . | TRBV7-2 | TGTGCCAGCAGCCCCCGTAGCGATGAGCAGTTCTTC | CASSPRSDEQFF
. | TRBJ1-3 | . | TRBV2 | TGTGCCAGCAGTGAAAAGGGAGACGGAAACACCATATATTTT | CASSEKGDGNTIYF
once | TRBJ1-5 | . | TRBV19 | TGTGCCAGTAGTATAGACAGGGCTTCGTTTCAGCCCCAGCATTTT | CASSIDRASFQPQHF
. | TRBJ2-5 | TRBD1 | TRBV9 | TGTGCCAGCAGCGTAGAAGCAGGGGGCATCGAGACCCAGTACTTC | CASSVEAGGIETQYF
. | TRBJ2-7 | . | TRBV15 | TGTGCCACCAGCAGTGACAGGTCATTCAGCTACGAGCAGTACTTC | CATSSDRSFSYEQYF
. | TRBJ2-2 | TRBD2 | TRBV30 | TGTGCCCGGACAAGTTCGGGGGGGACCGGGGAGCTGTTTTTT | CARTSSGGTGELFF
. | TRBJ1-2 | . | TRBV15 | TGTGCCACCAGCAGAGAATATGGGATGGACAAGCTTGGCTACACCTTC | CATSREYGMDKLGYTF
. | TRBJ2-5 | . | TRBV7-8 | TGTGCCAGCAGCTCTACGACAGGAAAAGAGACCCAGTACTTC | CASSSTTGKETQYF
. | TRBJ1-5 | TRBD1 | TRBV3-1/TRBV3-2 | TGTGCCAGCAGTGGGACAGGGGGTCAGCCCCAGCATTTT | CASSGTGGQPQHF
. | TRBJ2-7 | TRBD1 | TRBV3-1/TRBV3-2 | TGTGCCAGCAGCCAAGATATGACAGGGGAGGACGAGCAGTACTTC | CASSQDMTGEDEQYF
. | TRBJ2-7 | TRBD2 | TRBV6-1 | TGTGCCAGCAGTAAACTAGCGGGACCGGGGTACGAGCAGTACTTC | CASSKLAGPGYEQYF
. | TRBJ2-7 | TRBD1 | TRBV18 | TGTGCCAGCTCACCAGGACAGGGAAACGAGCAGTACTTC | CASSPGQGNEQYF
. | TRBJ1-2 | . | TRBV18 | TGTGCCAGCTCACACACTACTAACTATGGCTACACCTTC | CASSHTTNYGYTF